Below are 5 T cell receptor beta chains sequenced from a single sample in a study of T-cell reconstitution after alpha-beta-depleted transplantation in children. For TCRbeta, the library was prepared with unique molecular identifiers. A single record per CDR3 protein comes from TCRdb applying MiXCR to the PCR reads. The profile shows 440,000 or so distinct CDR3 sequences, roughly two fifths of them singletons. The sample in question was PBMCs, obtained before TCRalphabeta/CD19-depleted stem cell transplant. The receptors come from a girl aged 2 to 9 with aplastic anemia, due to receive a stem cell transplant.

The sample holds a few counts of this clonotype. The chain uses TRBV12-3 or TRBV12-4 and TRBJ2-7; no clear D. V was pared by 3 bases and J by 0 bases, with 6 bases between. This CDR3 is built from 13 residues. The CDR3 protein is CASSFTASYEQYF. The CDR3 DNA reads TGTGCCAGCAGTTTTACAGCCTCCTACGAGCAGTACTTC.

The V and J genes are TRBV11-2 and TRBJ2-2, with 7 nucleotides matching TRBD2. The CDR3 is 15 residues long. V lost 4 bases to trimming and J lost 7 bases; unmatched junction nucleotides: 9. Germline lookup yields CDR1 SGHAT and CDR2 FQNNGV. The CDR3 protein is CASSYPRDYSGELFF. The CDR3 region has the DNA TGTGCCAGCAGCTACCCCCGGGACTACAGCGGGGAGCTGTTTTTT.

The rearrangement joins TRBV20-1 to TRBJ2-7, with D hard to call. Trimming stripped 2 bases from V and 3 bases from J, with 11 bases between. This CDR3 region has 13 residues. CDR1 DFQATT and CDR2 SNEGSKA come from the germline V gene (reference sequence). In nucleotides, the CDR3 is TGCAGTGCTAGACAAACAGCAGTCTACGAGCAGTACTTC. Its protein product is CSARQTAVYEQYF.

At least ten counts were recorded for this clonotype. The rearrangement uses TRBV12-3 or TRBV12-4 and TRBJ1-5; TRBD1 is a possible D gene (6 bases). The CDR3 loop spans 14 amino acids. The V gene lost 6 bases and the J gene lost 0 bases, with 9 bases spanning the gap. Written as DNA, the CDR3 is TGTGCCAGCAGCGGGGGACATAGCAATCAGCCCCAGCATTTT. It encodes CASSGGHSNQPQHF.

This sequence joins TRBV5-1 and TRBJ1-2; no clear D gene. V lost 0 bases and J lost 5, with 11 bases in between. Germline values: CDR1 SGHRS, CDR2 YFSETQ. The CDR3 length is 14 residues. The CDR3 DNA follows: TGCGCCAGCAGCTTGGGGGCCGGAGCTTATGGCTACACCTTC. Translation gives CASSLGAGAYGYTF.